The rows below give T cell receptor beta chains drawn from one sample of a study of blood T cell repertoires in COVID-19. Sequencing used immunoSEQ multiplex PCR; TCRdb keeps in-frame clones, though not all of them. The repertoire includes hundreds of thousands of clones, about four fifths of them detected once, and roughly 2.7% sits in the top ten. Sequencing was done on a sample of peripheral blood. The receptors derive from a woman aged 40 to 55 with active or convalescent COVID-19. The CDR3 runs from the conserved cysteine through the conserved F or W. The order of the fields is V gene, D gene, CDR3 length, clone size, J gene, CDR3 protein, CDR3 DNA. D genes are given only for firm matches. Expanded clones are given a class, and other clones once, few, many or no size at all.

V: TRBV25-1; D: TRBD1; length: 14; size: NA; J: TRBJ1-1; CDR3: CASSEFAGGTEAFF; DNA: TGTGCCAGCAGTGAATTTGCAGGGGGCACTGAAGCTTTCTTT
V: TRBV27; D: NA; length: 16; size: NA; J: TRBJ1-5; CDR3: CASSEAGAVGNQPQHF; DNA: TGTGCCAGCAGTGAAGCAGGGGCTGTGGGCAATCAGCCCCAGCATTTT
V: TRBV19; D: NA; length: 13; size: NA; J: TRBJ1-6; CDR3: CASSAQYYSPLHF; DNA: TGTGCCAGTAGTGCACAGTACTATTCACCCCTCCACTTT
V: TRBV5-6; D: TRBD2; length: 13; size: NA; J: TRBJ2-1; CDR3: CASSFGRRNEQFF; DNA: TGTGCCAGCAGCTTCGGGAGGCGGAATGAGCAGTTCTTC
V: TRBV3-1/TRBV3-2; D: TRBD1; length: 13; size: NA; J: TRBJ1-1; CDR3: CASRGTGGTEAFF; DNA: TGTGCCAGCAGAGGGACAGGGGGCACTGAAGCTTTCTTT
V: TRBV5-1; D: TRBD2; length: 17; size: NA; J: TRBJ2-1; CDR3: CASSLSASGFTYNEQFF; DNA: TGCGCCAGCAGCTTGTCGGCTAGCGGGTTCACCTACAATGAGCAGTTCTTC
V: TRBV25-1; D: NA; length: 13; size: NA; J: TRBJ2-7; CDR3: CASSVGVRIEQYF; DNA: TGTGCCAGCAGTGTAGGGGTACGTATCGAGCAGTACTTC
V: TRBV11-3; D: NA; length: 18; size: NA; J: TRBJ1-1; CDR3: CASSLDVPLGAVKTEAFF; DNA: TGTGCCAGCAGCTTAGACGTTCCGTTGGGGGCAGTGAAAACTGAAGCTTTCTTT
V: TRBV6-6; D: TRBD1; length: 15; size: NA; J: TRBJ1-2; CDR3: CASNGQGELNYGYTF; DNA: TGTGCCAGCAATGGACAGGGGGAATTAAACTATGGCTACACCTTC
V: TRBV5-1; D: TRBD1; length: 16; size: NA; J: TRBJ1-2; CDR3: CASSSAPGGEDYGYTF; DNA: TGCGCCAGCAGCTCCGCCCCAGGGGGAGAGGACTATGGCTACACCTTC
V: TRBV27; D: NA; length: 16; size: NA; J: TRBJ1-6; CDR3: CASSRIPGAYNSPLHF; DNA: TGTGCCAGCAGTCGAATACCAGGGGCCTATAATTCACCCCTCCACTTT
V: TRBV5-6; D: TRBD1; length: 15; size: NA; J: TRBJ1-2; CDR3: CASSLQGGPSYGYTF; DNA: TGTGCCAGCAGCTTACAGGGGGGCCCCTCCTATGGCTACACCTTC
V: TRBV3-1/TRBV3-2; D: NA; length: 17; size: NA; J: TRBJ1-1; CDR3: CASSQELGGGSGTEAFF; DNA: TGTGCCAGCAGCCAGGAACTTGGAGGCGGTAGTGGCACTGAAGCTTTCTTT
V: TRBV7-2; D: NA; length: 17; size: NA; J: TRBJ1-5; CDR3: CASSLVSGLHSNQPQHF; DNA: TGTGCCAGCAGCTTAGTCAGCGGATTACATAGCAATCAGCCCCAGCATTTT
V: TRBV30; D: TRBD1; length: 13; size: NA; J: TRBJ2-5; CDR3: CAWRRDREETQYF; DNA: TGTGCCTGGAGGAGGGACAGAGAGGAGACCCAGTACTTC
V: TRBV6-5; D: NA; length: 14; size: NA; J: TRBJ1-3; CDR3: CASSYGQTGNTIYF; DNA: TGTGCCAGCAGTTACGGGCAGACTGGAAACACCATATATTTT
V: TRBV5-4; D: NA; length: 14; size: NA; J: TRBJ1-1; CDR3: CASSLTTVNTEAFF; DNA: TGTGCCAGCAGCTTGACCACAGTAAACACTGAAGCTTTCTTT
V: TRBV24-1; D: TRBD1; length: 14; size: NA; J: TRBJ2-4; CDR3: CATSDGQGTNIQYF; DNA: TGTGCCACCAGTGATGGACAGGGGACAAACATTCAGTACTTC
V: TRBV27; D: NA; length: 16; size: NA; J: TRBJ2-5; CDR3: CASSLSRRAAQETQYF; DNA: TGTGCCAGCAGTTTATCGAGGCGGGCAGCACAAGAGACCCAGTACTTC
V: TRBV3-1/TRBV3-2; D: NA; length: 16; size: NA; J: TRBJ1-1; CDR3: CASSQAGGGAGTEAFF; DNA: TGTGCCAGCAGCCAAGCGGGGGGCGGGGCGGGCACTGAAGCTTTCTTT
V: TRBV6-6; D: TRBD2; length: 13; size: NA; J: TRBJ2-1; CDR3: CASSGGRAYEQFF; DNA: TGTGCCAGCAGCGGCGGGAGGGCCTATGAGCAGTTCTTC
V: TRBV28; D: TRBD1; length: 17; size: NA; J: TRBJ1-2; CDR3: CASSRDRAYLNNYGYTF; DNA: TGTGCCAGCAGTCGGGACAGGGCCTACTTAAATAACTATGGCTACACCTTC
V: TRBV7-3; D: TRBD1; length: 15; size: NA; J: TRBJ1-5; CDR3: CASSLGTGRAQPQHF; DNA: TGTGCCAGCAGCTTAGGGACAGGGAGGGCTCAGCCCCAGCATTTT
V: TRBV5-4; D: NA; length: 14; size: few; J: TRBJ2-5; CDR3: CASSPPVGQETQYF; DNA: TGTGCCAGCAGCCCGCCTGTCGGCCAAGAGACCCAGTACTTC
V: TRBV6-5; D: TRBD1; length: 15; size: NA; J: TRBJ1-3; CDR3: CASIRTGGSGNTIYF; DNA: TGTGCCAGCATCCGAACAGGGGGCTCTGGAAACACCATATATTTT
V: TRBV30; D: NA; length: 13; size: NA; J: TRBJ2-3; CDR3: CAWSGKGGDTQYF; DNA: TGTGCCTGGAGTGGGAAGGGAGGCGATACGCAGTATTTT
V: TRBV5-1; D: TRBD2; length: 18; size: NA; J: TRBJ2-2; CDR3: CASSSTGTSGISSGELFF; DNA: TGCGCCAGCAGCTCTACCGGGACTAGCGGGATAAGCTCGGGGGAGCTGTTTTTT
V: TRBV5-1; D: NA; length: 15; size: NA; J: TRBJ1-1; CDR3: CASSLSGPHNTEAFF; DNA: TGCGCCAGCAGCTTGTCAGGTCCACACAACACTGAAGCTTTCTTT
V: TRBV29-1; D: NA; length: 14; size: once; J: TRBJ2-7; CDR3: CSGRPSGDGYEQYF; DNA: TGCAGCGGACGACCTTCCGGAGACGGCTACGAGCAGTACTTC
V: TRBV19; D: TRBD1; length: 13; size: once; J: TRBJ1-2; CDR3: CATSDRVGYGYTF; DNA: TGTGCCACCTCAGACAGGGTGGGCTATGGCTACACCTTC
V: TRBV7-9; D: TRBD1; length: 15; size: NA; J: TRBJ1-6; CDR3: CASSLGDRDNSPLHF; DNA: TGTGCCAGCAGCTTAGGTGACAGGGATAATTCACCCCTCCACTTT
V: TRBV18; D: NA; length: 16; size: NA; J: TRBJ1-5; CDR3: CASSPGVRDTNQPQHF; DNA: TGTGCCAGCTCACCGGGAGTTAGGGACACCAATCAGCCCCAGCATTTT
V: TRBV24-1; D: NA; length: 14; size: NA; J: TRBJ2-5; CDR3: CATSDRQGVETQYF; DNA: TGTGCCACCAGTGATCGTCAGGGCGTAGAGACCCAGTACTTC
V: TRBV4-3; D: NA; length: 13; size: NA; J: TRBJ2-1; CDR3: CASSQEMESEQFF; DNA: TGCGCCAGCAGCCAAGAAATGGAGTCCGAGCAGTTCTTC
V: TRBV2; D: NA; length: 14; size: NA; J: TRBJ2-3; CDR3: CASRAQGSTDTQYF; DNA: TGTGCCAGCAGGGCACAGGGCTCCACAGATACGCAGTATTTT
V: TRBV9; D: NA; length: 15; size: NA; J: TRBJ2-1; CDR3: CASSVVVGSGNEQFF; DNA: TGTGCCAGCAGCGTAGTGGTGGGTTCGGGGAATGAGCAGTTCTTC
V: TRBV5-8; D: NA; length: 16; size: NA; J: TRBJ2-3; CDR3: CASSLGTQASTDTQYF; DNA: TGTGCCAGCAGCTTGGGGACACAGGCTTCCACAGATACGCAGTATTTT
V: TRBV4-3; D: NA; length: 15; size: NA; J: TRBJ1-4; CDR3: CASSQGVVTNEKLFF; DNA: TGCGCCAGCAGCCAAGGCGTTGTAACTAATGAAAAACTGTTTTTT
V: TRBV30; D: NA; length: 15; size: NA; J: TRBJ1-6; CDR3: CAWKVRSSYNSPLHF; DNA: TGTGCCTGGAAGGTCCGGAGCTCCTATAATTCACCCCTCCACTTT
V: TRBV10-2; D: TRBD1; length: 16; size: NA; J: TRBJ2-1; CDR3: CASATRTGGANNEQFF; DNA: TGCGCCAGCGCCACCAGAACAGGGGGCGCAAACAATGAGCAGTTCTTC
V: TRBV7-8; D: NA; length: 19; size: NA; J: TRBJ1-2; CDR3: CASSFHLIEGTGANYGYTF; DNA: TGTGCCAGCAGCTTTCATCTTATCGAGGGAACCGGAGCTAACTATGGCTACACCTTC
V: TRBV9; D: NA; length: 14; size: NA; J: TRBJ1-5; CDR3: CASSVGGGEGPQHF; DNA: TGTGCCAGCAGCGTAGGGGGGGGCGAGGGGCCCCAGCATTTT
V: TRBV18; D: TRBD1; length: 15; size: once; J: TRBJ1-5; CDR3: CASSLGQGTQRPQHF; DNA: TGTGCCAGCTCACTCGGACAGGGTACACAAAGGCCCCAGCATTTT